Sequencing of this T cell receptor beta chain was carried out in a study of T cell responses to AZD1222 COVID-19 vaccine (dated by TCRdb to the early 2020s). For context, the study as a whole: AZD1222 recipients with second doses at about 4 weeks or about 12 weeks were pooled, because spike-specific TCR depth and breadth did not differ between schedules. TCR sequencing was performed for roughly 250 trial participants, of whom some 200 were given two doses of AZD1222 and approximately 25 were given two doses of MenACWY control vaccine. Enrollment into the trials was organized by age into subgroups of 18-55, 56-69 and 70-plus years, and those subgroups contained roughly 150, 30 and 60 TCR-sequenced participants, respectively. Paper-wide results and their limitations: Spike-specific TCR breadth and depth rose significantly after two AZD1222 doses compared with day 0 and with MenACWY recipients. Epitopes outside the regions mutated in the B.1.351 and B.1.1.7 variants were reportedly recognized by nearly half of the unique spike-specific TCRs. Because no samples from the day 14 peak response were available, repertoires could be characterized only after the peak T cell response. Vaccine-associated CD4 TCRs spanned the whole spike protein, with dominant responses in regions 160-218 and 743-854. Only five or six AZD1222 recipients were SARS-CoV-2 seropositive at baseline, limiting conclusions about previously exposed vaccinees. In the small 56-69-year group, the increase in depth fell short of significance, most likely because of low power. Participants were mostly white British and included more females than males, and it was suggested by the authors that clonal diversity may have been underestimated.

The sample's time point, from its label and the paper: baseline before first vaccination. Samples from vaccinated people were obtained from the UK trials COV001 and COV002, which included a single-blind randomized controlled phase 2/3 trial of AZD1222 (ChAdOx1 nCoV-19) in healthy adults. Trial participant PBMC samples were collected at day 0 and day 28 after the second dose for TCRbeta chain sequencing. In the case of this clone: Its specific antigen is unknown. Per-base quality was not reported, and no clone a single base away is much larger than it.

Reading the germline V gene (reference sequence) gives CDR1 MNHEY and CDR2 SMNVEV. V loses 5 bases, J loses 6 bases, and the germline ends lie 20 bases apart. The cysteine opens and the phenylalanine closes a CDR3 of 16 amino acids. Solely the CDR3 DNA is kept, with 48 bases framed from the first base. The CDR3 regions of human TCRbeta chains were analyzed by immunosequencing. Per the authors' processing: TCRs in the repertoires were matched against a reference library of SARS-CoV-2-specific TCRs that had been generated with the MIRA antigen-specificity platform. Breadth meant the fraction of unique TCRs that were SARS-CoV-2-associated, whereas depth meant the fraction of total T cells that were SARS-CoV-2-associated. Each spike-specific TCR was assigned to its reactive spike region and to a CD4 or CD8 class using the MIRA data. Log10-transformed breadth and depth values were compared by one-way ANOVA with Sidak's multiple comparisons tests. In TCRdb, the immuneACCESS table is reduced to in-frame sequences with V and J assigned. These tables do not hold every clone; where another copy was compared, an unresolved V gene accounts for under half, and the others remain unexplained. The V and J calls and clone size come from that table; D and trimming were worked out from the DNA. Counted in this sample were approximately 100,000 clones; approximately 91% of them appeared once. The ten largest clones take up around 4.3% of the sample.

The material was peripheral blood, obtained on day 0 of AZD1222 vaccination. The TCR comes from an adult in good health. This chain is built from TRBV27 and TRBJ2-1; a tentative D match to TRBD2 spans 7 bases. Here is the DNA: TGTGCCAGCAGTCCCTGGGGGGGCGCTACCGGCAATGAGCAGTTCTTC. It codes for CASSPWGGATGNEQFF.